Listed here are 26 T cell receptor beta chains from one sample, sequenced in a study of blood T cell repertoires in COVID-19. Measured with immunoSEQ multiplex PCR; TCRdb has only the in-frame clones, and not every one. The sample yields about 87,000 clones, 75% seen once. Sequencing input: peripheral blood. These TCRs come from a woman aged 50 to 60 with acute or convalescent COVID-19.

The J gene is TRBJ1-1, the V gene TRBV5-6, with 8 positions matching TRBD1. The J segment lost 1 base and the V segment lost 4 bases, leaving 6 bases of the junction unmatched. In germline, CDR1 is SGHDT, CDR2 YYEEEE. CDR3 length: 15 amino acids. DNA for the CDR3: TGTGCCAGCAGCAGCGGACAGGGTAGGAACACTGAAGCTTTCTTT. It is translated as CASSSGQGRNTEAFF.

CDR3 sequence reads: CASSQREGSYGNTIYF. CDR3 nucleotides: TGCGCCAGCAGCCAGCGAGAGGGTAGCTATGGAAACACCATATATTTT. The chain recombines TRBV4-1 with TRBJ1-3; D remains unclear. V was shortened by 3 bases and J by 3 bases, with 15 bases between the two germline ends. The CDR3 covers 16 residues. Germline lookup yields CDR1 MGHRA and CDR2 YSYEKL.

The chain carries TRBV27 and TRBJ1-1; TRBD1 agrees at 10 bases. The germline V gene encodes CDR1 MNHEY and CDR2 SMNVEV (reference sequence). The CDR3 is 15 amino acids. V lost 6 bases and J lost 5; bases outside the gene matches: 9. For the CDR3, the DNA is TGTGCCAGCAGAAGACAGGGGGCCCAGGAGACTGAAGCTTTCTTT. Its translation is CASRRQGAQETEAFF.

The rearrangement uses TRBV10-3 and TRBJ1-5, with a possible D match to TRBD1 (5 bases). The CDR3 has 14 residues. Germline lookup yields CDR1 ENHRY and CDR2 SYGVKD. V dropped 2 bases and J dropped 7 bases, with 12 bases sitting between them. CDR3: CAISEGRGGQPQHF. As DNA, the CDR3 is TGTGCCATCAGTGAGGGGAGGGGCGGACAGCCCCAGCATTTT.

The gene calls are TRBV11-2 and TRBJ1-3; D is unclear. V was trimmed by 0 bases and J by 7 bases, leaving 7 bases between them. Germline CDR1 SGHAT, CDR2 FQNNGV. There are 13 residues in the CDR3. CDR3 amino acids: CASSLEPANTIYF. DNA for the CDR3: TGTGCCAGCAGCTTAGAGCCCGCGAACACCATATATTTT.

The chain is built from TRBV28 and TRBJ1-5; no firm D call. Germline values: CDR1 MDHEN, CDR2 SYDVKM. V lost 7 bases and J 0 bases, leaving 13 bases between the germline ends. The CDR3 runs 15 residues. The CDR3 DNA is TGTGCCAGCATCCCGGGCGGGGATAGCAATCAGCCCCAGCATTTT. This translates into CASIPGGDSNQPQHF.

This chain joins TRBV7-2 and TRBJ2-2, with 8 bases aligning to TRBD1. CDR1 and CDR2 from the germline V gene are SGHTA and FQGNSA. V was clipped by 3 bases and J by 1 base; unmatched bases: 4. The CDR3 sequence is 16 residues long. This CDR3 reads CASSFPGGWNTGELFF. CDR3 nucleotide sequence: TGTGCCAGCAGCTTTCCAGGGGGCTGGAACACCGGGGAGCTGTTTTTT.

CDR3 DNA: TGTGCCAGCAGCCCTCGGACAGATGGAAACACCATATATTTT. As protein: CASSPRTDGNTIYF. The genes are TRBV7-2 and TRBJ1-3; weak D call: TRBD1 (6 bases). CDR1 is SGHTA and CDR2 is FQGNSA in the germline V gene. This CDR3 region has 14 residues. The V gene lost 5 bases and the J gene lost 3 bases, with 11 bases spanning the gap.

The rearrangement joins TRBV28 to TRBJ1-6; TRBD1 agrees at 8 bases. CDR1 is MDHEN, CDR2 SYDVKM, per germline. The J segment lost 0 bases and the V segment lost 6 bases, leaving 4 bases of the junction unmatched. This CDR3 comprises 16 residues. The CDR3 protein is CASRNRGSSYNSPLHF. The CDR3 nucleotides read TGTGCCAGCAGAAACAGGGGGAGCTCCTATAATTCACCCCTCCACTTT.

The rearrangement links TRBV13 to TRBJ1-6, with 9 nucleotides matching TRBD1. In germline, CDR1 is PRHDT, CDR2 FYEKMQ (reference sequence). The CDR3 has 17 amino acids. The trim removed 2 bases at V and 7 bases at J, leaving 9 bases unmatched. For the CDR3, the DNA is TGTGCCAGCAGCTTAAGTTTGGGGACAGGGACGAATTCACCCCTCCACTTT. Protein: CASSLSLGTGTNSPLHF.

The rearrangement joins TRBV10-3 to TRBJ2-3; 12 nucleotides line up with TRBD2. Germline CDR1 is ENHRY and CDR2 is SYGVKD. The CDR3 runs 17 residues. V trimming: 5 bases; J trimming: 0 bases; junction bases outside the gene matches: 6. Here the CDR3 reads CAISTSGGTLSTDTQYF. The CDR3 region has the DNA TGTGCCATCAGTACTAGCGGGGGGACCCTTAGCACAGATACGCAGTATTTT.

The chain employs TRBV27 and TRBJ2-1; the match to TRBD1 covers 9 bases. The CDR3 extends over 14 amino acids. Trimming removed 5 bases from V and 8 bases from J; junction bases left unmatched: 7. The V gene's germline CDR1 is MNHEY and CDR2 SMNVEV (reference sequence). CDR3 amino acids: CASSLAGQGHEQFF. The CDR3 DNA follows: TGTGCCAGCAGTCTGGCGGGACAGGGCCATGAGCAGTTCTTC.

The chain carries TRBV2 and TRBJ2-1; no reliable D call. The CDR3 has 10 amino acids. Germline lookup yields CDR1 SNHLY and CDR2 FYNNEI. The V and J ends lost 3 bases and 10 bases respectively, with 4 bases between them. CDR3: CASSETEQFF. The DNA of the CDR3 is TGTGCCAGCAGTGAGACAGAGCAGTTCTTC.

This sequence joins TRBV27 and TRBJ1-5, with 7 bases identical to TRBD1. Germline CDR1 MNHEY, CDR2 SMNVEV (reference sequence). J lost 9 bases, V lost 5 bases, and 7 bases had no gene match. The CDR3 length is 13 residues. The CDR3 loop reads CASSTNRGRPQHF. As DNA, the CDR3 is TGTGCCAGCAGTACAAACAGGGGACGGCCCCAGCATTTT.

The chain has TRBV2 and TRBJ2-3; possibly TRBD1 for D (5 bases). Trimming left V 6 bases short and J 5 bases short, with 15 bases between. Germline values: CDR1 SNHLY, CDR2 FYNNEI. CDR3 length: 14 amino acids. This CDR3 is CASRADSHVDTQYF. The CDR3 DNA reads TGTGCCAGCAGGGCAGACAGTCATGTAGATACGCAGTATTTT. Full variable domain (rest looked up from reference TRBV2 and TRBJ2-3): EPEVTQTPSHQVTQMGQEVILRCVPISNHLYFYWYRQILGQKVEFLVSFYNNEISEKSEIFDDQFSVERPDGSNFTLKIRSTKLEDSAMYFCASRADSHVDTQYFGPGTRLTVL.

J is TRBJ1-1 and V is TRBV14; D is unclear. V lost 4 bases and J 3 bases, leaving 12 bases between the germline ends. Germline-derived CDR1 and CDR2 are SGHDN and FVKESK. CDR3 length: 14 amino acids. DNA for the CDR3: TGTGCCAGCAGCCGCCTAAGGAGCGACACTGAAGCTTTCTTT. Encoded protein: CASSRLRSDTEAFF.

The rearrangement uses TRBV28 and TRBJ1-5; a weak D match, TRBD1 (5 bases). The germline CDR1 and CDR2 sequences are MDHEN and SYDVKM. CDR3 length equals 15 residues. The V end lost 2 bases, the J end lost 7 bases, and 15 bases lay between the germline ends. The CDR3 sequence is CASSLGAGLVQPQHF. The CDR3 DNA follows: TGTGCCAGCAGTTTAGGGGCAGGGTTAGTCCAGCCCCAGCATTTT.

The V call is TRBV5-1, the J call TRBJ2-7; 9 positions match TRBD1. Looked up from germline, CDR1 is SGHRS and CDR2 is YFSETQ. Losses at the gene ends were 7 bases for V and 2 bases for J; bases not matched to a gene: 10. The CDR3 is made up of 15 amino acids. DNA of the CDR3: TGCGCCAGCGACCCAGGGGACAGGGCAACCTACGAGCAGTACTTC. Encoded protein: CASDPGDRATYEQYF.

This clone has a handful of counts. The V gene is TRBV27, the J gene TRBJ1-6, with 11 bases fitting TRBD1. Looked up from germline, CDR1 is MNHEY and CDR2 is SMNVEV (reference sequence). Unmatched junction bases numbered 4, after V lost 6 bases and J lost 9 bases. This CDR3 comprises 14 residues. This CDR3 is CASSTGTGGSPLHF. Here the CDR3 DNA reads TGTGCCAGCAGCACCGGGACAGGGGGTTCACCCCTCCACTTT.

The chain is built from TRBV7-9 and TRBJ2-3, with a tentative D call TRBD1 (5 bases). V lost 6 bases and J lost 1, with 14 bases in between. This CDR3 contains 15 residues. Germline assignment: CDR1 SEHNR and CDR2 FQNEAQ (reference sequence). CDR3 sequence (DNA): TGTGCCAGCAGTACTGGGGCCTACGGCACAGATACGCAGTATTTT. Encoded protein: CASSTGAYGTDTQYF.

The CDR3 region has the DNA TGTGCCAGCAGCTTAAGGGAGAACTATGGCTACACCTTC. This encodes CASSLRENYGYTF. The chain couples TRBV7-8 to TRBJ1-2; D not certain. This CDR3 is 13 amino acids long. The V and J ends lost 2 bases and 2 bases respectively, with 6 bases between them. Germline-derived CDR1 and CDR2 are SGHVS and FQNEAQ.

The chain has TRBV7-6 and TRBJ2-6; a possible D gene is TRBD1 (5 bases). Trimming took off 3 bases at V and 0 bases at J, with 12 bases between the two ends. Per germline, CDR1 SGHVS and CDR2 FNYEAQ. The length of the CDR3 is 17 residues. The CDR3, as DNA: TGTGCCAGCAGCTTGCAGGACCAGGGCTCTGGGGCCAACGTCCTGACTTTC. Protein product: CASSLQDQGSGANVLTF.

The V call is TRBV27, the J call TRBJ1-1; a weak D match, TRBD1 (5 bases). Germline CDR1 reads MNHEY; CDR2 reads SMNVEV (reference sequence). The V end was cut by 3 bases, the J end by 1 base, with 9 bases between. There are 14 residues in the CDR3. The CDR3 DNA is TGTGCCAGCAGTTTTGGGGGGTGGAACACTGAAGCTTTCTTT. Protein sequence: CASSFGGWNTEAFF.

The rearrangement joins TRBV15 to TRBJ2-3, with D possibly being TRBD2 (6 bases). V was clipped by 3 bases and J by 1 base, with 17 bases between them. Germline loops: CDR1 LNHNV, CDR2 YYDKDF (reference sequence). The CDR3 totals 17 residues. The CDR3 is CATSRDLRGGGTDTQYF. The CDR3 nucleotides are TGTGCCACCAGCAGGGACCTACGGGGCGGGGGCACAGATACGCAGTATTTT.

The gene calls are TRBV7-9 and TRBJ1-4; possible D gene TRBD1, 6 bases. The CDR3 is made up of 13 amino acids. V lost 5 bases and J 6 bases, leaving 10 bases between the germline ends. Germline CDR1 is SEHNR and CDR2 is FQNEAQ (reference sequence). CDR3 in amino acids: CASSQGGYEKLFF. The DNA of the CDR3 is TGTGCCAGCAGCCAAGGGGGTTATGAAAAACTGTTTTTT.

The V gene is TRBV9, the J gene TRBJ1-5; D is unresolved. V shed 0 bases and J shed 0 bases, with 7 bases lying between them. Germline loops: CDR1 SGDLS, CDR2 YYNGEE. This CDR3 has 15 amino acids. CDR3 protein: CASSVGEISNQPQHF. CDR3 DNA: TGTGCCAGCAGCGTAGGGGAGATTAGCAATCAGCCCCAGCATTTT.